The 13 T cell receptor beta chains presented below share a single source sample, sequenced in a study of T cells in narcolepsy. Sequencing was performed with immunoSEQ multiplex PCR; in TCRdb, only in-frame clones are kept and a portion is missing. The repertoire holds around 22,000 clones, with 75% to 85% as singletons. The sample consisted of memory (CD45RA-) CD4+ T cells from blood. Receptor source: a human donor in good health.

In this sample, this clone turned up a few times. This chain links TRBV5-1 with TRBJ1-1; the D gene is possibly TRBD1 (6 bases). The CDR3 has 12 residues. V lost 0 bases, J lost 8 bases, and 8 bases lay in between. Germline V CDR1 and CDR2: SGHRS, YFSETQ. The CDR3 sequence is CASSLERGEAFF. The CDR3 DNA reads TGCGCCAGCAGCTTGGAGAGGGGGGAAGCTTTCTTT. The variable domain in full, with the rest retrieved from reference TRBV5-1 and TRBJ1-1, is KAGVTQTPRYLIKTRGQQVTLSCSPISGHRSVSWYQQTPGQGLQFLFEYFSETQRNKGNFPGRFSGRQFSNSRSEMNVSTLELGDSALYLCASSLERGEAFFGQGTRLTVV.

This clone was observed once. The rearrangement joins TRBV7-3 to TRBJ2-5; maybe TRBD2 (5 bases). The CDR3 is 14 residues long. Trimming cost V 5 bases and J 2 bases, with 12 bases left between them. Germline V gene sequence: CDR1 SGHTA, CDR2 FQGTGA. CDR3: CASSPGRGQETQYF. The CDR3 DNA sequence: TGTGCCAGCAGCCCCGGTCGGGGTCAAGAGACCCAGTACTTC.

This chain connects TRBV2 to TRBJ2-4, with a weak D call TRBD1 (6 bases). Germline V gives CDR1 SNHLY, CDR2 FYNNEI. Trimming left V 6 bases short and J 8 bases short, with 20 bases between. The CDR3 is made up of 15 amino acids. The CDR3 sequence: CASSWGPTKADIQYF. The CDR3 nucleotides are TGTGCCAGCAGCTGGGGGCCCACGAAGGCAGACATTCAGTACTTC.

The rearrangement links TRBV11-2 to TRBJ2-3, with D hard to call. The CDR3 extends over 12 amino acids. CDR1 and CDR2 from the germline V gene are SGHAT and FQNNGV. V was cut by 5 bases and J by 3 bases, with 6 bases left in between. CDR3 sequence: CASSKSTDTQYF. In nucleotides, the CDR3 is TGTGCCAGCAGCAAAAGTACAGATACGCAGTATTTT.

CDR3 sequence (DNA): TGTGCCAGCAGCGTAGCAGGGGGTCGTGGCTACACCTTC. It translates to CASSVAGGRGYTF. The V and J genes are TRBV9 and TRBJ1-2, with 7 bases fitting TRBD1. CDR1 and CDR2 from the germline V gene are SGDLS and YYNGEE. The CDR3 covers 13 residues. J gave up 7 bases and V 0 bases, and 3 bases lay outside the gene matches.

The chain recombines TRBV5-4 with TRBJ1-1; 10 bases are a match to TRBD1. J was trimmed by 1 base and V by 3 bases; bases with no gene match: 6. Germline values: CDR1 SGHNT, CDR2 YYREEE (reference sequence). The CDR3 spans 16 residues. The CDR3 region is CASSSMTGGQNTEAFF. The CDR3 region has the DNA TGTGCCAGCAGCTCGATGACAGGGGGCCAGAACACTGAAGCTTTCTTT.

This sequence joins TRBV6-5 and TRBJ2-1, with D possibly being TRBD1 (5 bases). CDR3 length equals 15 residues. CDR1 and CDR2 (germline): MNHEY, SVGAGI. Trimming removed 7 bases from V and 4 bases from J, with 17 bases in between. CDR3 protein: CASNPAGLGYNEQFF. In nucleotides, the CDR3 is TGTGCCAGCAATCCAGCAGGGTTGGGTTACAATGAGCAGTTCTTC.

The sample holds a few counts of this clone. The chain joins TRBV5-6 to TRBJ1-4; 8 bases map to TRBD1. V lost 6 bases, J lost 0 bases, and 13 bases stayed unmatched. The CDR3 sequence is 18 residues long. Germline CDR1 is SGHDT and CDR2 is YYEEEE. This CDR3 reads CASNSGTGITATNEKLFF. DNA of the CDR3: TGTGCCAGCAACTCCGGGACAGGCATAACTGCAACTAATGAAAAACTGTTTTTT.

The CDR3 sequence is CASSTPGQGTGELFF. The DNA for the CDR3 is TGTGCCAGCAGCACACCGGGACAGGGAACCGGGGAGCTGTTTTTT. This chain joins TRBV11-3 and TRBJ2-2, with TRBD1 identical over 9 bases. CDR1 SGHNT and CDR2 YENEEA come from the germline V gene. The CDR3 loop spans 15 amino acids. V lost 5 bases and J lost 5; bases outside the gene matches: 6.

V gene TRBV7-9 combines with J gene TRBJ2-7; TRBD1 is a possible D gene (5 bases). Germline assignment: CDR1 SEHNR and CDR2 FQNEAQ (reference sequence). V lost 4 bases and J 7 bases, leaving 17 bases between the germline ends. The length of the CDR3 is 14 residues. The DNA of the CDR3 is TGTGCCAGCAGCTGGGGCGATTCCCGTATTGAGCAGTACTTC. It specifies CASSWGDSRIEQYF.

CDR3 residues: CASGPGQSYNEQFF. In DNA form, the CDR3 reads TGTGCTAGTGGTCCGGGACAGTCCTACAATGAGCAGTTCTTC. The chain couples TRBV12-5 to TRBJ2-1, with TRBD1 identical over 7 bases. CDR3 length equals 14 residues. The V gene's germline CDR1 is LGHNT and CDR2 FRNRAP. V lost 5 bases, J lost 1 base, and 2 bases stayed unmatched. Full variable domain (remainder filled in from reference TRBV12-5 and TRBJ2-1): DARVTQTPRHKVTEMGQEVTMRCQPILGHNTVFWYRQTMMQGLELLAYFRNRAPLDDSGMPKDRFSAEMPDATLATLKIQPSEPRDSAVYFCASGPGQSYNEQFFGPGTRLTVL.

The chain links TRBV5-4 to TRBJ2-7; 10 nucleotides align to TRBD2. The CDR3 sequence is 17 residues long. The germline V gene has CDR1 SGHNT and CDR2 YYREEE (reference sequence). J lost 0 bases, V lost 0 bases, and 6 bases had no gene match. DNA for the CDR3: TGTGCCAGCAGCTTGGCTCAGTTAGCGGGGGGCTCCTACGAGCAGTACTTC. Its translation: CASSLAQLAGGSYEQYF.

The chain links TRBV10-3 to TRBJ2-3; D may be TRBD2 (5 bases). The V end lost 8 bases, the J end lost 4 bases, and 13 bases lay between the germline ends. The CDR3 loop spans 13 amino acids. Germline V gives CDR1 ENHRY, CDR2 SYGVKD. The CDR3 loop is CAIRSADSDTQYF. Written as DNA, the CDR3 is TGTGCCATCCGGTCTGCGGACTCAGATACGCAGTATTTT.